This T cell receptor beta chain was captured in a study of blood T cells in healthy people across ages. Study-level results: Older age coincided with a roughly linear decline in TCR beta diversity per million T cells. Among long-lived donors, naive CD4+ cells were more numerous and diversity higher than in aged donors.

V was shortened by 5 bases and J by 3 bases, with 14 bases between the two germline ends. CDR3 length: 14 residues. Germline CDR1 and CDR2: SGHTA and FQGNSA. Notes on this clonotype: Its specificity is unknown.

Next came a second PCR, run for about 6 to 12 cycles, which used a sample-barcoded 5' primer along with a J-beta primer mix. TCRdb re-called the 5' RACE reads with MiXCR, one entry per CDR3 protein. The sample carries about 830,000 distinct CDR3 sequences, approximately 65% recorded once. This TCR was recovered from a man aged 25 to 45 in good health. The sample taken for sequencing was blood. V is TRBV7-2 and J is TRBJ2-7, with D perhaps matching TRBD1 (6 bases). In DNA, the CDR3 is TGTGCCAGCAGCGCAACCTACAGGGTCTACGAGCAGTACTTC. As protein: CASSATYRVYEQYF.